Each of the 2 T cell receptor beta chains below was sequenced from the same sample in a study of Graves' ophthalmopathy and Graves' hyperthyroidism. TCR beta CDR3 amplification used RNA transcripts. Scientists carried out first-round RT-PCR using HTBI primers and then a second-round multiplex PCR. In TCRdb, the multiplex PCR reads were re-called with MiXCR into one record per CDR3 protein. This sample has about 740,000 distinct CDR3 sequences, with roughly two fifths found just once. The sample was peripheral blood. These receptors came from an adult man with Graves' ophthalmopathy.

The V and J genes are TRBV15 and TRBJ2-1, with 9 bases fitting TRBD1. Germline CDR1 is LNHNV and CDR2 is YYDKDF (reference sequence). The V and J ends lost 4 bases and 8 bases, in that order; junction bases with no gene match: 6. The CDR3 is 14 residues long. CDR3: CATSTRTGAYEQFF. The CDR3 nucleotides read TGTGCCACCAGCACACGGACAGGGGCCTATGAGCAGTTCTTC.

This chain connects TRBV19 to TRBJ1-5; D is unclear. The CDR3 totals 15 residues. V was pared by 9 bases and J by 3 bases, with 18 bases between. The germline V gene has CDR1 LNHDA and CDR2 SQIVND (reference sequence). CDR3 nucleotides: TGTGCCAGCAGTGTGACCGATGACGACAATCAGCCCCAGCATTTT. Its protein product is CASSVTDDDNQPQHF.